The rows below give T cell receptor beta chains drawn from one sample of a study of T cells after yellow fever vaccination. Each CDR3 protein gets one entry after TCRdb re-called the 5' RACE reads with MiXCR. The sample records some 73,000 distinct CDR3 sequences, around 7% being singletons. The source was CD8+ T cells sorted from PBMCs, collected on the day of the yellow fever booster vaccination. These TCRs come from a young man who received the YFV17D yellow fever vaccine. CDR3s include the opening cysteine and the closing phenylalanine or tryptophan. The D gene is left open where the match is weak. Size is stated for part of the rows, as once, few or many counts, or as a class when the clone is expanded.

j_call v_call clone_size d_call cdr3_aa cdr3_nt
TRBJ1-4 TRBV5-4 NA TRBD1 CASSWTGGVNEKLFF TGTGCCAGCAGCTGGACAGGGGGCGTTAATGAAAAACTGTTTTTT
TRBJ2-7 TRBV11-2 NA NA CASSFGTRQYF TGTGCCAGCAGCTTTGGTACTCGACAGTACTTC
TRBJ2-3 TRBV7-9 many NA CASSSTPDTQYF TGTGCCAGCAGCTCTACACCAGATACGCAGTATTTT
TRBJ2-3 TRBV7-6 few NA CASCSSAATTDTQYF TGTGCCAGCTGTTCGTCTGCAGCTACCACAGATACGCAGTATTTT
TRBJ2-4 TRBV4-2 many NA CASSHSGGENIQYF TGTGCCAGCAGCCATAGCGGAGGGGAAAACATTCAGTACTTC
TRBJ2-1 TRBV6-5 few NA CASSTFMGEQFF TGTGCCAGCAGTACCTTCATGGGTGAGCAGTTCTTC
TRBJ2-1 TRBV27 few NA CASSSGTSPYNEQFF TGTGCCAGCAGTTCCGGGACGAGCCCTTACAATGAGCAGTTCTTC
TRBJ2-3 TRBV20-1 few TRBD2 CSARSGRRGTDTQYF TGCAGTGCTAGAAGCGGGAGGCGTGGAACAGATACGCAGTATTTT
TRBJ2-5 TRBV21-1 many NA CASSIQETQYF TGTGCCAGCAGCATCCAAGAGACCCAGTACTTC
TRBJ1-5 TRBV12-3/TRBV12-4 NA NA CASRKQVGDQPQHF TGTGCCAGCAGGAAACAGGTCGGGGATCAGCCCCAGCATTTT
TRBJ2-1 TRBV7-9 NA TRBD2 CASSLLAGGNVNEQFF TGTGCCAGCAGCTTATTGGCGGGAGGGAATGTCAATGAGCAGTTCTTC
TRBJ2-5 TRBV11-2 NA TRBD1 CASSYSGGSPIPGHF TGTGCCAGCAGCTACTCAGGGGGCTCCCCAATCCCGGGACACTTC